These 22 T cell receptor beta chains were all obtained from the same sample, sequenced in a study of human T cells and chemical hapten exposure. From the RACE reads, TCRdb called clonotypes with MiXCR, one entry per CDR3 protein. The table has some 99,000 distinct CDR3 sequences, roughly 10% seen once. As to time point: patch test 2, 6 weeks after DPC sensitization. Noted treatment: therapeutic diphenylcyclopropenone sensitization with weekly scalp DPC. The sequenced sample was whole blood, obtained in connection with sensitization to the hapten diphenylcyclopropenone (DPC). Receptors originate from a woman in her 40s with alopecia areata. Some clones in this sample may be carry-over from other donors' samples.

This rearrangement joins TRBV20-1 to TRBJ1-4, with D unresolved. Germline V CDR1 and CDR2: DFQATT, SNEGSKA (reference sequence). The CDR3 has 10 amino acids. V lost 3 bases and J 4 bases, leaving 0 bases between the germline ends. CDR3 bases: TGCAGTGCTAGTAATGAAAAACTGTTTTTT. Translated: CSASNEKLFF.

This chain links TRBV20-1 with TRBJ1-5; D ambiguous. With 6 bases removed from V and 2 bases from J, the gap between germline ends came to 14 bases. From germline, CDR1 is DFQATT and CDR2 SNEGSKA (reference sequence). This CDR3 spans 14 amino acids. The CDR3 loop reads CSAADLLGNQPQHF. In DNA form, the CDR3 reads TGCAGTGCCGCGGACCTGCTCGGCAATCAGCCCCAGCATTTT.

This clonotype has at least ten counts. The rearrangement uses TRBV7-8 and TRBJ2-5; perhaps TRBD1 as D (5 bases). CDR1 is SGHVS, CDR2 FQNEAQ, per germline. This CDR3 is built from 14 residues. V lost 7 bases and J lost 5, with 17 bases in between. The chain's CDR3 is CASTSRWGWETQYF. DNA for the CDR3: TGTGCCAGCACCTCCCGCTGGGGCTGGGAGACCCAGTACTTC.

The chain joins TRBV28 to TRBJ1-5; the D is unclear. The germline V and J ends were trimmed by 6 bases and 5 bases, with 17 bases remaining between them. Germline V gives CDR1 MDHEN, CDR2 SYDVKM. The CDR3 runs 15 residues. CDR3 loop: CASSIAGSDDQPQHF. Written as DNA, the CDR3 is TGTGCCAGCAGCATTGCCGGGTCAGACGATCAGCCCCAGCATTTT. The full variable domain, with the rest looked up from reference TRBV28 and TRBJ1-5, is DVKVTQSSRYLVKRTGEKVFLECVQDMDHENMFWYRQDPGLGLRLIYFSYDVKMKEKGDIPEGYSVSREKKERFSLILESASTNQTSMYLCASSIAGSDDQPQHFGDGTRLSIL.

In its sample, this clonotype was seen many times. V gene TRBV5-6 combines with J gene TRBJ2-5; TRBD1 agrees at 10 bases. The CDR3 covers 16 residues. Losses at the gene ends were 4 bases for V and 5 bases for J; bases not matched to a gene: 11. In germline, CDR1 is SGHDT, CDR2 YYEEEE. This chain's CDR3 is CASSQMTGGFVETQYF. The DNA for the CDR3 is TGTGCCAGCAGCCAAATGACAGGGGGCTTCGTTGAGACCCAGTACTTC. The full variable domain, its missing parts supplied by reference TRBV5-6 and TRBJ2-5, is DAGVTQSPTHLIKTRGQQVTLRCSPKSGHDTVSWYQQALGQGPQFIFQYYEEEERQRGNFPDRFSGHQFPNYSSELNVNALLLGDSALYLCASSQMTGGFVETQYFGPGTRLLVL.

This clonotype occurred a few times. This chain joins TRBV20-1 and TRBJ2-3; either TRBD1 or TRBD2 may fit D (5 bases each). Trimming removed 5 bases at V and 1 base at J, with 7 bases between. The CDR3 length is 12 residues. In germline, CDR1 is DFQATT, CDR2 SNEGSKA (reference sequence). The chain's CDR3 is CSAGDRTDTQYF. Written as DNA, the CDR3 is TGCAGTGCTGGGGACCGCACAGATACGCAGTATTTT.

Many counts were recorded for this clonotype. The genes are TRBV6-5 and TRBJ1-5, with TRBD1 matching over 7 bases. The germline gives CDR1 MNHEY, CDR2 SVGAGI. The CDR3 extends over 15 amino acids. Trimming removed 0 bases from V and 7 bases from J; junction bases left unmatched: 6. The DNA for the CDR3 is TGTGCCAGCAGTTACTCGAAAGGGGGCGACCAGCCCCAGCATTTT. It translates to CASSYSKGGDQPQHF.

This clonotype has a count of ten or more. The chain uses TRBV18 and TRBJ1-5; TRBD1 matches at 8 bases. Germline V gene lookup returns CDR1 KGHSH and CDR2 LQKENI. The CDR3 contains 16 residues. The J segment lost 1 base and the V segment lost 8 bases, leaving 10 bases of the junction unmatched. The DNA for the CDR3 is TGTGCCAGCCGAAGGACACAGGGGGGAAGCAATCAGCCCCAGCATTTT. Protein sequence: CASRRTQGGSNQPQHF. Looking up the rest from reference TRBV18 and TRBJ1-5 gives the full variable domain: NAGVMQNPRHLVRRRGQEARLRCSPMKGHSHVYWYRQLPEEGLKFMVYLQKENIIDESGMPKERFSAEFPKEGPSILRIQQVVRGDSAAYFCASRRTQGGSNQPQHFGDGTRLSIL.

This clonotype was seen repeatedly, ten times or more. V usage is TRBV6-2 or TRBV6-3 and J usage is TRBJ1-1, with D unclear. CDR3 length equals 16 residues. Trimming left V 4 bases short and J 1 base short, with 16 bases between. CDR1 MNHEY and CDR2 SVGEGT come from the germline V gene. The CDR3 coding sequence is TGTGCCAGCAGTTCCGGGAGTGACGTAAGGAACACTGAAGCTTTCTTT. This codes for CASSSGSDVRNTEAFF.

This clonotype has a handful of counts. The chain uses TRBV4-1 and TRBJ2-1; 8 bases are shared with TRBD2. The CDR3 contains 18 residues. Per the germline V gene, CDR1 is MGHRA and CDR2 is YSYEKL. Losses at the gene ends were 4 bases for V and 6 bases for J; bases not matched to a gene: 17. The CDR3 loop reads CASSRGPRGGRLGNEQFF. CDR3 nucleotide sequence: TGCGCCAGCAGCCGGGGCCCTCGGGGGGGCCGCTTAGGCAATGAGCAGTTCTTC.

This clonotype came up a few times. The chain employs TRBV6-6 and TRBJ2-7; tentatively, D is TRBD1 (6 bases). Germline assignment: CDR1 MNHNY and CDR2 SVGAGI (reference sequence). Trimming shortened V by 7 bases and J by 2 bases, and 15 bases separated the two germline ends. This CDR3 contains 14 residues. This chain's CDR3 is CASTLQGEAYEQYF. The DNA for the CDR3 is TGTGCCAGCACCTTACAGGGCGAGGCCTACGAGCAGTACTTC.

This clonotype has a handful of counts. V and J are TRBV6-2 or TRBV6-3 and TRBJ2-1, with D perhaps matching TRBD1 or TRBD2 (5 bases each). The germline V gene encodes CDR1 MNHEY and CDR2 SVGEGT. Trimming stripped 6 bases from V and 2 bases from J, with 14 bases between. The CDR3 length is 15 residues. CDR3 nucleotide sequence: TGTGCCAGCAGAGGGACCAGGGTGACCTACAATGAGCAGTTCTTC. This encodes CASRGTRVTYNEQFF.

The chain combines TRBV27 with TRBJ2-7; tentatively, D is TRBD1 or TRBD2 (6 bases each). V shed 3 bases and J shed 5 bases, with 14 bases lying between them. The CDR3 runs to 14 residues. CDR1 and CDR2 from the germline V gene are MNHEY and SMNVEV (reference sequence). CDR3 DNA sequence: TGTGCCAGCAGTTTCCGGGGGCTCGTCAACGAGCAGTACTTC. Translated, it gives CASSFRGLVNEQYF.

This rearrangement joins TRBV12-3 or TRBV12-4 to TRBJ2-7, with 10 positions matching TRBD2. The trim removed 5 bases at V and 5 bases at J, leaving 9 bases unmatched. CDR3 length equals 15 residues. This CDR3 is CASSGERGGRDEQYF. In nucleotides, the CDR3 is TGTGCCAGCAGTGGGGAGCGGGGGGGCCGTGACGAGCAGTACTTC.

There are a few counts of this clonotype. V and J are TRBV7-2 and TRBJ2-1; 10 bases are a match to TRBD1. The CDR3 has 16 amino acids. Looked up from germline, CDR1 is SGHTA and CDR2 is FQGNSA. With V trimmed by 3 bases and J by 8 bases, 10 bases remained unmatched. CDR3 amino acids: CASSLTGGQFGHEQFF. The CDR3 DNA reads TGTGCCAGCAGCTTGACAGGGGGCCAATTTGGGCATGAGCAGTTCTTC.

This clonotype has just a few counts. The chain joins TRBV6-1 to TRBJ2-1; tentative D call: TRBD1 (5 bases). CDR3 length equals 15 residues. CDR1 is MNHNS and CDR2 is SASEGT in the germline V gene. The germline V and J ends were trimmed by 2 bases and 0 bases, with 8 bases remaining between them. The DNA of the CDR3 is TGTGCCAGCAGTGAACAGGGTCTCTCCTACAATGAGCAGTTCTTC. Translated, it gives CASSEQGLSYNEQFF.

This clonotype was seen only a few times. The chain carries TRBV7-9 and TRBJ2-1; D remains ambiguous. The CDR3 is 12 residues long. The ends were cut back, 5 bases at V and 14 bases at J, with 16 bases in the middle. Germline V gives CDR1 SEHNR, CDR2 FQNEAQ (reference sequence). DNA of the CDR3: TGTGCCAGCAGCGACGACCGGGTACTGGAGTTCTTC. Its translation: CASSDDRVLEFF.

This clonotype was detected ten times or more. The genes are TRBV6-6 and TRBJ2-7; 10 positions agree with TRBD1. Germline V gene data show CDR1 as MNHNY and CDR2 as SVGAGI (reference sequence). This CDR3 region has 14 residues. The V segment lost 7 bases and the J segment 6 bases; nucleotides outside the gene matches: 9. The CDR3: CASITGQGVGEQYF. The CDR3, as DNA: TGTGCCAGCATAACAGGACAGGGGGTTGGCGAGCAGTACTTC.

This clonotype has a handful of counts. The chain uses TRBV4-2 and TRBJ2-1; TRBD1 is a possible D gene (6 bases). V lost 4 bases and J 4 bases, leaving 11 bases between the germline ends. The CDR3 runs 14 residues. Looked up from germline, CDR1 is LGHNA and CDR2 is YNFKEQ. The CDR3 loop reads CASSRRQVYNEQFF. In DNA form, the CDR3 reads TGTGCCAGCAGCCGGAGACAGGTATACAATGAGCAGTTCTTC.

This clonotype was seen ten or more times. The V call is TRBV5-1, the J call TRBJ1-5; 7 bases agree with TRBD1. This CDR3 is 15 amino acids long. Germline CDR1 and CDR2: SGHRS and YFSETQ. Trimming took 4 bases from V and 3 from J; bases not matched to a gene: 7. The CDR3 spells CASSPTGNVNQPQHF. The CDR3 nucleotides are TGCGCCAGCAGCCCGACAGGGAACGTCAATCAGCCCCAGCATTTT.

The chain couples TRBV6-1 to TRBJ1-4; 7 bases line up with TRBD1. The CDR3 loop spans 16 amino acids. J gave up 1 base and V 3 bases, and 5 bases lay outside the gene matches. Per germline, CDR1 MNHNS and CDR2 SASEGT. The CDR3: CASSETGIQTNEKLFF. The CDR3 region has the DNA TGTGCCAGCAGTGAGACAGGGATCCAAACTAATGAAAAACTGTTTTTT.

Many counts were recorded for this clonotype. The chain recombines TRBV24-1 with TRBJ2-1, with 9 bases identical to TRBD2. Losses at the gene ends were 4 bases for V and 0 bases for J; bases not matched to a gene: 6. The CDR3 totals 17 residues. Germline values: CDR1 KGHDR, CDR2 SFDVKD. This chain's CDR3 is CATSDLAGDSSYNEQFF. The CDR3 nucleotides read TGTGCCACCAGTGACTTAGCGGGGGACAGCTCCTACAATGAGCAGTTCTTC.